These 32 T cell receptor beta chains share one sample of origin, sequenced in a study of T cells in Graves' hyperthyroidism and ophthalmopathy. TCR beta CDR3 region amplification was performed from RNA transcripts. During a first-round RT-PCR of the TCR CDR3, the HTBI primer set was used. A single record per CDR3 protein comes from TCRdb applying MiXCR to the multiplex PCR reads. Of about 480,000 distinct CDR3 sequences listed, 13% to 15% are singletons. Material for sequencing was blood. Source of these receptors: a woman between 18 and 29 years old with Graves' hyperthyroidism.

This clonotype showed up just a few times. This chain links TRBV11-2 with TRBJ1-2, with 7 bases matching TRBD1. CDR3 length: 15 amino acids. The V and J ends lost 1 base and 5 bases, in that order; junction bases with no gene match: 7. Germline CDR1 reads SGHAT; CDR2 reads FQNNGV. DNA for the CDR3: TGTGCCAGCAGCTTAGTCGAGGGGGCGCGGTATGGCTACACCTTC. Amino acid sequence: CASSLVEGARYGYTF.

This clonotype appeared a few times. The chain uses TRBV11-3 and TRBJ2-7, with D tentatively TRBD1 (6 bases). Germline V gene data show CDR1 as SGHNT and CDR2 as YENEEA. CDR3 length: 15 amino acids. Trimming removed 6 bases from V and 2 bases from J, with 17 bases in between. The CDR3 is CASSQRGSRTYEQYF. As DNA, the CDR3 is TGTGCCAGCAGTCAAAGGGGGAGTAGGACCTACGAGCAGTACTTC.

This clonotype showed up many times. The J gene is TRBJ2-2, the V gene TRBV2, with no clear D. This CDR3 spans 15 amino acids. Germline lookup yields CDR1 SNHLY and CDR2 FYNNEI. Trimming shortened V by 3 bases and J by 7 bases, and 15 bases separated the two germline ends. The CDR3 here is CASSDPRVRDGELFF. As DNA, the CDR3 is TGTGCCAGCAGTGATCCCCGGGTCCGCGACGGGGAGCTGTTTTTT.

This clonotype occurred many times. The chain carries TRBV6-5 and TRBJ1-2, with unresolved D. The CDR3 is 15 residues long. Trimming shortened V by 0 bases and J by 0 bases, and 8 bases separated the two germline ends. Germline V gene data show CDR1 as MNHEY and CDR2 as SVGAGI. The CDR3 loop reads CASSYSWKPNYGYTF. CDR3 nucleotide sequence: TGTGCCAGCAGTTACTCATGGAAACCTAACTATGGCTACACCTTC.

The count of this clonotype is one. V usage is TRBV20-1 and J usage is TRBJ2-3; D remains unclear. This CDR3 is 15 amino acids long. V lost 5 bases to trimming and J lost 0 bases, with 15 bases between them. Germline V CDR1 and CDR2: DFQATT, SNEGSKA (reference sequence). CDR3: CSAVGSRSSTDTQYF. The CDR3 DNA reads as TGCAGTGCTGTAGGATCGCGGTCTAGCACAGATACGCAGTATTTT.

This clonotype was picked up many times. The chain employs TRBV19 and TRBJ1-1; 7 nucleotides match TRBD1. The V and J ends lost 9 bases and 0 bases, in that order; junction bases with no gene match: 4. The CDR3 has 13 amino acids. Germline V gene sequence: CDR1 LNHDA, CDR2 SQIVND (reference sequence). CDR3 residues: CASQDRLNTEAFF. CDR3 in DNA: TGTGCCAGCCAGGACAGGCTGAACACTGAAGCTTTCTTT. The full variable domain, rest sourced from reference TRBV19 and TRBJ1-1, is DGGITQSPKYLFRKEGQNVTLSCEQNLNHDAMYWYRQDPGQGLRLIYYSQIVNDFQKGDIAEGYSVSREKKESFPLTVTSAQKNPTAFYLCASQDRLNTEAFFGQGTRLTVV.

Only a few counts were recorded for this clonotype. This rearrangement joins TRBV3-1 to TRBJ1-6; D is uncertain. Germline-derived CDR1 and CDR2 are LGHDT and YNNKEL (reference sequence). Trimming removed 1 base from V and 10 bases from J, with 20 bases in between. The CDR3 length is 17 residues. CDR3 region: CASSQGIAKIRSSPLHF. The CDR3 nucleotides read TGTGCCAGCAGCCAAGGGATTGCCAAAATCCGGTCCTCACCCCTCCACTTT.

The CDR3 bases are TGTGCCAGCAGCTACCACAGGGGGCAGTACGAGCAGTACGTC. Translated, it gives CASSYHRGQYEQYV. This sequence joins TRBV5-6 and TRBJ2-7, with 9 bases matching TRBD1. The CDR3 runs to 14 residues. V was clipped by 3 bases and J by 4 bases; unmatched bases: 5. Looked up from germline, CDR1 is SGHDT and CDR2 is YYEEEE.

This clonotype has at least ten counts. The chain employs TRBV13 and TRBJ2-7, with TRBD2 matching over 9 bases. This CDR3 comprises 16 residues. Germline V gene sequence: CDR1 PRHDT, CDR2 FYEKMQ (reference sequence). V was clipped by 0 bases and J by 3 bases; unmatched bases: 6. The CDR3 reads CASSLGGTSFSYEQYF. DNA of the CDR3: TGTGCCAGCAGCTTAGGCGGGACTAGCTTCAGCTACGAGCAGTACTTC.

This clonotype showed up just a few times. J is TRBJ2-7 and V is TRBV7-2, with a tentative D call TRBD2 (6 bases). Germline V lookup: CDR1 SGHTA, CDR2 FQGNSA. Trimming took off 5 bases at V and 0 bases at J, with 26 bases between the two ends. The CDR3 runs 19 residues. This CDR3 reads CASSLKGSGSGMSSYEQYF. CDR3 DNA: TGTGCCAGCAGCCTAAAGGGGTCCGGGAGTGGAATGAGCTCCTACGAGCAGTACTTC.

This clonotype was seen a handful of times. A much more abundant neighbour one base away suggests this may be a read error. CDR3 amino acids: CASSSTGTGRFSNQPQHF. The CDR3 nucleotides read TGTGCCAGCAGTTCCACCGGGACAGGGAGATTTAGCAATCAGCCCCAGCATTTT. This rearrangement joins TRBV12-3 or TRBV12-4 to TRBJ1-5; 9 bases fit TRBD1. V trimming: 4 bases; J trimming: 0 bases; junction bases outside the gene matches: 10. CDR3 length equals 18 residues.

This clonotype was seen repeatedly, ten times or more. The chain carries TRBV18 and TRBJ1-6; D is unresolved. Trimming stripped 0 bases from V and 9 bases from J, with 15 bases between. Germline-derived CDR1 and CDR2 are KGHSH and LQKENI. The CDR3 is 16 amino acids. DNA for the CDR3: TGTGCCAGCTCACCACCTGGACCCAGAACAATTTCACCCCTCCACTTT. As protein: CASSPPGPRTISPLHF.

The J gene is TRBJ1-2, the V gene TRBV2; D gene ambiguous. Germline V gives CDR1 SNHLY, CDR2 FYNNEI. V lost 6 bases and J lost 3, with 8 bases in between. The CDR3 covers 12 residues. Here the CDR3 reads CASRRDDYGYTF. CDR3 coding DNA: TGTGCCAGCAGGCGGGATGACTATGGCTACACCTTC. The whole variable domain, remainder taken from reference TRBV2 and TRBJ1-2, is EPEVTQTPSHQVTQMGQEVILRCVPISNHLYFYWYRQILGQKVEFLVSFYNNEISEKSEIFDDQFSVERPDGSNFTLKIRSTKLEDSAMYFCASRRDDYGYTFGSGTRLTVV.

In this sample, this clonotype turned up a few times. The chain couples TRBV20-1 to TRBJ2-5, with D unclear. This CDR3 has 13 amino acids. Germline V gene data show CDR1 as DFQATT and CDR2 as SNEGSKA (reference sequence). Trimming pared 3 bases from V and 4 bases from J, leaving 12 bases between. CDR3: CSASDRLGETQYF. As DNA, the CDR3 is TGCAGTGCTAGTGATAGACTGGGAGAGACCCAGTACTTC.

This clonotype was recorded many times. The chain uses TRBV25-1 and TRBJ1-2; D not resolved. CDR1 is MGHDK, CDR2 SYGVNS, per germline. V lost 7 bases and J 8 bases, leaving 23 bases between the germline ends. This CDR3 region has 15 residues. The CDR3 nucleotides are TGTGCCAGCACCCGAGGCGAACAGACGATGGGCGGCTACACCTTC. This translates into CASTRGEQTMGGYTF.

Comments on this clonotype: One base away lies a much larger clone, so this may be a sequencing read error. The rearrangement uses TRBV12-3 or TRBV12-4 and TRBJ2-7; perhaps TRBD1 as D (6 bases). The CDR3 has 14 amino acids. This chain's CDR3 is CTSSPGTRDYEQYF. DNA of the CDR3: TGTACCAGCAGTCCAGGGACAAGGGACTACGAGCAGTACTTC.

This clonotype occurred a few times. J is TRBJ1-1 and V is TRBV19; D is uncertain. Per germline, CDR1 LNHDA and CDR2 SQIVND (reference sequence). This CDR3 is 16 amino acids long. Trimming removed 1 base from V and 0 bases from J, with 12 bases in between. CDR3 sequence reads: CASSIGIGSLNTEAFF. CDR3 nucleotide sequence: TGTGCCAGTAGTATAGGAATCGGCAGTCTGAACACTGAAGCTTTCTTT.

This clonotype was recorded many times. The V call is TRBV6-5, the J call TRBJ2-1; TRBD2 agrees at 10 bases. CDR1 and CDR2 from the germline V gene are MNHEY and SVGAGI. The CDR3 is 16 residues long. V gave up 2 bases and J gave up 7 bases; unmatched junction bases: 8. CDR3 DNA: TGTGCCAGCAGTTACCCCCGACTAGCGGGCGGTAATGAGCAGTTCTTC. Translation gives CASSYPRLAGGNEQFF.

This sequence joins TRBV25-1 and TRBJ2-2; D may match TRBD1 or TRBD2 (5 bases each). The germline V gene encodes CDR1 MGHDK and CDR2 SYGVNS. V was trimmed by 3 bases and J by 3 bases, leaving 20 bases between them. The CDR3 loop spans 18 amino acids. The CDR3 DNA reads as TGTGCCAGCAGTGAGCAACAGGAACGAACCGGGGACACCGGGGAGCTGTTTTTT. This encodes CASSEQQERTGDTGELFF.

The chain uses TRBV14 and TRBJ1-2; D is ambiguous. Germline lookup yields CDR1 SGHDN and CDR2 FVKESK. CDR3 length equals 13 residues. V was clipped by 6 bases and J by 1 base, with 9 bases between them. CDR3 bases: TGTGCCAGCAGTCCCGACTTTAACTATGGCTACACCTTC. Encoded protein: CASSPDFNYGYTF.

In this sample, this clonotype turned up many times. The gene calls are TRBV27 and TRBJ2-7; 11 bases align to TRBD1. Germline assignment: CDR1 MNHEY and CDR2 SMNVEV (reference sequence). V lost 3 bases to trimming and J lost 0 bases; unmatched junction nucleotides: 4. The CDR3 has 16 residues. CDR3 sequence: CASSFSGTGGSYEQYV. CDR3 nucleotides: TGTGCCAGCAGTTTCAGTGGGACAGGGGGCTCCTACGAGCAGTACGTC.

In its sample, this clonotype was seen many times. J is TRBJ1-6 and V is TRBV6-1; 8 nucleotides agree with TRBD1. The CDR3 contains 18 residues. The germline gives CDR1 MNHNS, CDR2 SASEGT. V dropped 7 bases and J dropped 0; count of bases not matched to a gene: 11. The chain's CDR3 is CASTRTGPDSSYNSPLHF. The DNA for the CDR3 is TGTGCCAGCACCAGGACAGGGCCCGACAGCTCCTATAATTCACCCCTCCACTTT.

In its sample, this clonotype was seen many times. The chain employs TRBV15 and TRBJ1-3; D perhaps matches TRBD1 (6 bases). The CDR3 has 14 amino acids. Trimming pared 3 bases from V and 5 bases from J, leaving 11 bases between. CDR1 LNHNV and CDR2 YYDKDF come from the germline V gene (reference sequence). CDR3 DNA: TGTGCCACCAGCAGGTCCGGGGGCAGAAACACCATATATTTT. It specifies CATSRSGGRNTIYF. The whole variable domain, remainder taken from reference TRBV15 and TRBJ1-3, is DAMVIQNPRYQVTQFGKPVTLSCSQTLNHNVMYWYQQKSSQAPKLLFHYYDKDFNNEADTPDNFQSRRPNTSFCFLDIRSPGLGDTAMYLCATSRSGGRNTIYFGEGSWLTVV.

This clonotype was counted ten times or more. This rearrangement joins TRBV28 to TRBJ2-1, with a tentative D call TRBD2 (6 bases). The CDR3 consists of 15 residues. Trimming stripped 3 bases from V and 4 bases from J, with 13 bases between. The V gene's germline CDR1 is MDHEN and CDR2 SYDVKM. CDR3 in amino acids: CASSFGLALYNEQFF. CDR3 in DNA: TGTGCCAGCAGTTTTGGGCTAGCGCTGTACAATGAGCAGTTCTTC.

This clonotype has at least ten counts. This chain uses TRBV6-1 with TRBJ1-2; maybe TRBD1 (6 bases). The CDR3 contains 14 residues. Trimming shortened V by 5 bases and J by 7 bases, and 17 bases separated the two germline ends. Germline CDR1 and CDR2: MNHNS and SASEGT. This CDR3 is CASSSTDSPGGYTF. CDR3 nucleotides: TGTGCCAGCAGTTCCACGGACAGCCCGGGTGGCTACACCTTC.

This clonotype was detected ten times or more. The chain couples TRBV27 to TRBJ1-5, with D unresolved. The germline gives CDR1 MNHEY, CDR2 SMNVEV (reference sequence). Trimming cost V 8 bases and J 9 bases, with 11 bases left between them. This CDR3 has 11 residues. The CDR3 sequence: CASGRDWPQHF. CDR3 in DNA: TGTGCCAGCGGGAGGGATTGGCCCCAGCATTTT.

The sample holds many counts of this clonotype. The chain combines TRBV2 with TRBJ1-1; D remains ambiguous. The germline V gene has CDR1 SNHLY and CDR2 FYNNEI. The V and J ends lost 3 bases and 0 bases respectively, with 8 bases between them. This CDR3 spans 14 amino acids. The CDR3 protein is CASSEGTLNTEAFF. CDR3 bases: TGTGCCAGCAGTGAGGGCACGCTGAACACTGAAGCTTTCTTT.

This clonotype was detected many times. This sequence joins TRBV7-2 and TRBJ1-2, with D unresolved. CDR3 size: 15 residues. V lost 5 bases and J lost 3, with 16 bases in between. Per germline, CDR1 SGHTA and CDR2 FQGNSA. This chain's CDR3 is CASSAAPRPDYGYTF. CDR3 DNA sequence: TGTGCCAGCAGCGCGGCCCCCCGGCCGGACTATGGCTACACCTTC.

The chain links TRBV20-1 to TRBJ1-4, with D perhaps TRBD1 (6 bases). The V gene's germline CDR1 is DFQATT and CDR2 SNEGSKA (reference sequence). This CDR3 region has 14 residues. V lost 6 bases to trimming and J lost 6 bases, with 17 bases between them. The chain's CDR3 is CSARKGTKHEKLFF. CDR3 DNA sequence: TGCAGTGCCAGAAAGGGGACAAAGCATGAAAAACTGTTTTTT.

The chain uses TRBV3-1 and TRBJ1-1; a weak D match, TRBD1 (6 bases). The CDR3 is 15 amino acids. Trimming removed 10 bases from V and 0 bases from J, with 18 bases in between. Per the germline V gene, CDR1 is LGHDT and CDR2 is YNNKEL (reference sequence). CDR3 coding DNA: TGTGCCATCATCCACGGGGGCTGGATGAACACTGAAGCTTTCTTT. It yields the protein CAIIHGGWMNTEAFF.

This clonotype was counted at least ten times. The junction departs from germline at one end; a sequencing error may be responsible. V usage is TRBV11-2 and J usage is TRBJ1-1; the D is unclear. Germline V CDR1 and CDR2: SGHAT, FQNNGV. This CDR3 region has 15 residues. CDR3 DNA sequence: TGTGCCAACAGCTTAAGTTGGGCGTCGAACACTGAAGCTTTCTTT. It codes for CANSLSWASNTEAFF.

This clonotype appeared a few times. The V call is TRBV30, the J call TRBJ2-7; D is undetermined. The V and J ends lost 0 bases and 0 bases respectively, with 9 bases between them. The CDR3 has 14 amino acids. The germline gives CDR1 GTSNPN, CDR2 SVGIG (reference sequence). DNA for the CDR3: TGTGCCTGGAGTGTATTGGTCAGCTCCTACGAGCAGTACTTC. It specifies CAWSVLVSSYEQYF.